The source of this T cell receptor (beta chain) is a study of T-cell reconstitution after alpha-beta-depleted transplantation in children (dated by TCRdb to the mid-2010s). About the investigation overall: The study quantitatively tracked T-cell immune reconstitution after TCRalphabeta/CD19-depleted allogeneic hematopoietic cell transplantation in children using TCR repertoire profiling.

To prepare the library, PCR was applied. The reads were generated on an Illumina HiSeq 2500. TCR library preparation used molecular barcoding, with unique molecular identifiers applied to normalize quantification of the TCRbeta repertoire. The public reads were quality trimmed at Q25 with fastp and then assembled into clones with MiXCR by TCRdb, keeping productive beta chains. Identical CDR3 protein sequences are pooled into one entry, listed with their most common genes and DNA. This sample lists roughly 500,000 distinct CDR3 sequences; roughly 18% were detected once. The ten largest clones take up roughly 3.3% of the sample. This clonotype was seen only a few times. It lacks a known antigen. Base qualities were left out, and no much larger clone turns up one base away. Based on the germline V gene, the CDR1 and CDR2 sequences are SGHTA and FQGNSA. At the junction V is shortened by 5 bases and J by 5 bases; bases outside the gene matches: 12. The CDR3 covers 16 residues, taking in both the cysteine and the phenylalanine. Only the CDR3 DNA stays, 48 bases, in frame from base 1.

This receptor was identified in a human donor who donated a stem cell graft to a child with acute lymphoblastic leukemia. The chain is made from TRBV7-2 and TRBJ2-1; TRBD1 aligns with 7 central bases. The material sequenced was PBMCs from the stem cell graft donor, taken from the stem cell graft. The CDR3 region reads CASSLIRRQGNNEQFF. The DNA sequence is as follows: TGTGCCAGCAGCCTCATCCGACGACAGGGAAACAATGAGCAGTTCTTC.